This T cell receptor beta chain was documented in a study of response to subunit inactivated influenza vaccine. TCRdb redid the calling of the RT-PCR reads with MiXCR, one entry per CDR3 protein. The top ten hold about a tenth of the sample, which has approximately 300,000 distinct CDR3 sequences, 22% seen once. As concerns this clonotype: Its antigen is undetermined.

General study points: Few additional T cells are recruited per seasonal influenza vaccination, authors suggested.

The CDR3 consists of 13 residues. Trimming removed 3 bases at V and 13 bases at J, with 18 bases between. The specimen was PBMCs from blood, collected approximately 20 months after vaccination. The TCR comes from a man aged 50 to 69 who received an inactivated influenza vaccine. V and J are TRBV12-3 or TRBV12-4 and TRBJ1-1; D not certain. The CDR3 sequence: CASSLGMLGLGFF. CDR3 nucleotide sequence: TGTGCCAGCAGTTTGGGGATGTTGGGCCTGGGTTTCTTT.